The rows below give T cell receptor beta chains drawn from one sample of a study of T cells in Graves' hyperthyroidism and ophthalmopathy. TCRdb called the multiplex PCR reads again in MiXCR, with one record for every CDR3 protein. The repertoire holds some 700,000 distinct CDR3 sequences, with 17% as singletons. The sample comprised blood. These receptors were taken from a man over 45 with Graves' hyperthyroidism. Each CDR3 is given with its conserved first and last residue. The D gene is left open where the match is weak. Clone size is given for some rows only: seen once, a few or many times, or a class if the clone is expanded.

>many|TRBJ2-5|TRBV7-9|.
CASSQNSGQQETQYF
TGTGCCAGCAGTCAAAACTCGGGGCAGCAAGAGACCCAGTACTTC
>few|TRBJ2-2|TRBV4-1|TRBD2
CASSQESSLAGRGELFF
TGCGCCAGCAGCCAAGAAAGCTCCCTAGCGGGACGAGGGGAGCTGTTTTTT
>many|TRBJ1-6|TRBV28|.
CASGGDYSPLHF
TGTGCCAGCGGGGGGGACTATTCACCCCTCCACTTT
>many|TRBJ1-4|TRBV28|.
CASTSSSGPGEKLFF
TGTGCCAGCACCTCCTCCAGCGGCCCGGGGGAAAAACTGTTTTTT
>.|TRBJ1-2|TRBV7-2|.
CASSPEPLGYTF
TGTGCCAGCAGCCCCGAACCGCTCGGCTACACCTTC
>many|TRBJ1-1|TRBV3-1|.
CASSQDAGIRTEAFF
TGTGCCAGCAGCCAAGATGCGGGTATCAGGACTGAAGCTTTCTTT
>many|TRBJ1-1|TRBV3-1|.
CASSQVQGNTEAFF
TGTGCCAGCAGCCAAGTACAGGGGAACACTGAAGCTTTCTTT
>many|TRBJ1-1|TRBV7-9|TRBD1
CASSFYDRGRAEAFF
TGTGCCAGCAGCTTCTATGACAGGGGGAGAGCTGAAGCTTTCTTT
>few|TRBJ1-5|TRBV24-1|.
CATSDLRGNQPQHF
TGTGCCACCAGTGATCTCAGGGGAAATCAGCCCCAGCATTTT
>few|TRBJ1-6|TRBV7-6|TRBD1
CASSLNQGGTSPLHF
TGTGCCAGCAGCTTAAATCAGGGGGGAACCTCACCCCTCCACTTT
>few|TRBJ2-3|TRBV28|.
CASSPGRFSTDTQYF
TGTGCCAGCAGCCCTGGACGGTTTAGCACAGATACGCAGTATTTT